The clone carrying this TCR beta chain has a count of ten or more. Its antigen remains unidentified. Regions amplified from RNA transcripts were the TCR beta CDR3 regions. Carried out on the TCR CDR3, a first-round RT-PCR used the HTBI primer set. TCRdb itself ran the multiplex PCR reads through MiXCR, one entry per CDR3 protein. The table has around 300,000 distinct CDR3 sequences, approximately 13% seen once. V was clipped by 3 bases and J by 5 bases, with 11 bases between them. Germline CDR1 is SQVTM and CDR2 is ANQGSEA. The CDR3 covers 13 residues. This specimen comes from a study of T cells in Graves' hyperthyroidism and ophthalmopathy. Study-wide results and caveats: Ophthalmopathy was separated from stable hyperthyroidism by a 13 V-J model. Researchers found most expanded thyroid clonotypes above 0.001 in blood as well.

J is TRBJ1-5 and V is TRBV29-1, with D uncertain. The receptor was isolated from a woman in her 40s with Graves' ophthalmopathy. Sequencing was carried out using blood. This chain's CDR3 is CSVEVGEDQPQHF. The CDR3 region has the DNA TGCAGCGTTGAGGTCGGCGAGGATCAGCCCCAGCATTTT.